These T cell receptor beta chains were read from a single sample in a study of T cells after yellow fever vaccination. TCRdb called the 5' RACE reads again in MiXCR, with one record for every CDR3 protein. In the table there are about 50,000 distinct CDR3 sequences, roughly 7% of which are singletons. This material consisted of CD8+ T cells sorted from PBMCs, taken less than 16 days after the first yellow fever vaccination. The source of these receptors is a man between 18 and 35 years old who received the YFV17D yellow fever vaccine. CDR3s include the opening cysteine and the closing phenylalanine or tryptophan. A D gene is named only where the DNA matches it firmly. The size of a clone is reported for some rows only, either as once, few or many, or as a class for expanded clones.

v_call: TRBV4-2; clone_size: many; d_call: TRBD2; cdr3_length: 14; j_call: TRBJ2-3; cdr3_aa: CASSRGGGTDTQYF; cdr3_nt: TGTGCCAGCAGCCGCGGGGGGGGCACAGATACGCAGTATTTT
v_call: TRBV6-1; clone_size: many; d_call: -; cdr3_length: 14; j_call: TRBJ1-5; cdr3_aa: CASSEWGSNQPQHF; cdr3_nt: TGTGCCAGCAGTGAATGGGGGAGCAATCAGCCCCAGCATTTT
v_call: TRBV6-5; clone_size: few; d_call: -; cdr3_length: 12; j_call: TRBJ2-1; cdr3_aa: CASRSGTYEQFF; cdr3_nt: TGTGCCAGCAGGTCCGGGACTTATGAGCAGTTCTTC
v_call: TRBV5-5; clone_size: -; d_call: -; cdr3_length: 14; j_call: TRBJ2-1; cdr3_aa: CASGPGLRHNEQFF; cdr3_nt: TGTGCCAGCGGCCCCGGGCTCCGGCACAATGAGCAGTTCTTC
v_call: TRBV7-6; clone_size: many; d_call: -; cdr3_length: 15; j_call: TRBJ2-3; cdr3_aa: CASSGSLRSTDTQYF; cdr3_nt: TGTGCCAGCAGCGGGAGCTTGAGGAGCACAGATACGCAGTATTTT
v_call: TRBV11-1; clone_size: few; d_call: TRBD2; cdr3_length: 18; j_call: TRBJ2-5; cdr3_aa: CASSLGLAGEMYQETQYF; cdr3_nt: TGTGCCAGCAGCTTAGGGCTAGCGGGGGAGATGTACCAAGAGACCCAGTACTTC
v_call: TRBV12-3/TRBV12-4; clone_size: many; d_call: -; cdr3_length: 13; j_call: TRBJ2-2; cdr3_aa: CASSLAPTGELFF; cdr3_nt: TGTGCCAGCAGTTTAGCACCCACCGGGGAGCTGTTTTTT
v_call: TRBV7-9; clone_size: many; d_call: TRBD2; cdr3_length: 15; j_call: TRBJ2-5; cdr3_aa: CASSPWTSSRETQYF; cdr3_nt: TGTGCCAGCAGCCCCTGGACTAGTTCAAGAGAGACCCAGTACTTC
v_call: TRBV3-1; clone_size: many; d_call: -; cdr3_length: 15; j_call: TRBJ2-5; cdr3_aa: CASSPSGGTQETQYF; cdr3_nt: TGTGCCAGCAGCCCAAGCGGAGGGACCCAAGAGACCCAGTACTTC
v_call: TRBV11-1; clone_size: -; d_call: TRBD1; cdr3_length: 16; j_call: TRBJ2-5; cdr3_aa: CASSLTLTGGRETQYF; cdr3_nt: TGTGCCAGCAGCTTAACCCTTACAGGGGGCCGGGAGACCCAGTACTTC
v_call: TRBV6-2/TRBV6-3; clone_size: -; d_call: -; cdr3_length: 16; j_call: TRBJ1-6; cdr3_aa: CASSIGFSSYNSPLHF; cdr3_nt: TGTGCCAGCAGTATAGGATTTAGCTCCTATAATTCACCCCTCCACTTT
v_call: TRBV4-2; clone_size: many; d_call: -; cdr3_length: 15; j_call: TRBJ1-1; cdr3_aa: CASSQEAAQSTEAFF; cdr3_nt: TGTGCCAGCAGCCAAGAAGCAGCTCAAAGCACTGAAGCTTTCTTT
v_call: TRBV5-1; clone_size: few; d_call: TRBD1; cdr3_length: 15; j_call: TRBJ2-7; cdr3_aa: CASSLAGQGPYEQYF; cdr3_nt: TGCGCCAGCAGCTTGGCGGGACAGGGGCCCTACGAGCAGTACTTC
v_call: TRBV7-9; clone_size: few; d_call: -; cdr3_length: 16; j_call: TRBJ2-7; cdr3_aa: CASSSNRDRGGHEQYF; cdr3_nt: TGTGCCAGCAGTTCCAACCGGGATAGGGGGGGCCACGAGCAGTACTTC
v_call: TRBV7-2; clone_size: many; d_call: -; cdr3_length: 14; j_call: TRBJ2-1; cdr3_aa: CASSFPNSVGEQFF; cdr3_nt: TGTGCCAGCAGCTTTCCCAACTCGGTGGGAGAGCAGTTCTTC
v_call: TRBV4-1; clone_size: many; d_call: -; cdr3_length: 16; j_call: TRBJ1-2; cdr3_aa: CASSQGRNSRGDGYTF; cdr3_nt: TGCGCCAGCAGCCAAGGTAGAAACTCGAGGGGCGATGGCTACACCTTC
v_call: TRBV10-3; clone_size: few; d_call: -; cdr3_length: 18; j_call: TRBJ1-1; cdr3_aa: CAISESLLAGGPDTEAFF; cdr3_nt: TGTGCCATCAGTGAGTCTCTTTTGGCAGGAGGTCCGGACACTGAAGCTTTCTTT
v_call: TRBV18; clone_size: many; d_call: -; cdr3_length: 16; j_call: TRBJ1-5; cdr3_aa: CASSPYADTSNQPQHF; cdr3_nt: TGTGCCAGCTCACCATATGCCGACACTAGCAATCAGCCCCAGCATTTT
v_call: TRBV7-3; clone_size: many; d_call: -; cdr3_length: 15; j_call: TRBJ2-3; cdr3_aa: CASSLSGGAGDTQYF; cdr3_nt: TGTGCCAGCAGCTTATCTGGGGGGGCTGGAGATACGCAGTATTTT
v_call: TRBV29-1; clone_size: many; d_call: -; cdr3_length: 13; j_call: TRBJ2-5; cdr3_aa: CSVEARRQETQYF; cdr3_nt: TGCAGCGTTGAAGCTCGGCGGCAAGAGACCCAGTACTTC
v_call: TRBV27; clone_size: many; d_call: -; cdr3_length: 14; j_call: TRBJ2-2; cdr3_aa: CASSFGGDGGELFF; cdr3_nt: TGTGCCAGCAGTTTTGGCGGAGATGGGGGGGAGCTGTTTTTT
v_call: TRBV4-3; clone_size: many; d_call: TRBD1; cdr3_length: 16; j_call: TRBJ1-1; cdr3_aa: CASSHRDRGMNTEAFF; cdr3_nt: TGCGCCAGCAGCCACCGGGACAGGGGAATGAACACTGAAGCTTTCTTT
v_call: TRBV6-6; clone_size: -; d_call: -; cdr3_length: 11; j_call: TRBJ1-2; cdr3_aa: CASSYFPYSTF; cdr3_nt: TGTGCCAGCAGTTACTTCCCTTACAGCACCTTC
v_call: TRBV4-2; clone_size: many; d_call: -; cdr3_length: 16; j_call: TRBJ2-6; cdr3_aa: CASSHSLLSGANVLTF; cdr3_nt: TGTGCCAGCAGCCATTCGCTGCTCTCTGGGGCCAACGTCCTGACTTTC
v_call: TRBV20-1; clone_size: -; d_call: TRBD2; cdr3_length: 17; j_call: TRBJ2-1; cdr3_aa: CSAEGGLAGGYRHEQFF; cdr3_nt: TGCAGTGCTGAGGGAGGACTAGCGGGGGGGTACCGCCATGAGCAGTTCTTC
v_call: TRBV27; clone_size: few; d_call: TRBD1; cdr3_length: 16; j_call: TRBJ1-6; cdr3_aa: CASSYHDRDYNSPLHF; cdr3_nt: TGTGCCAGCAGTTATCACGACAGGGACTATAATTCACCCCTCCACTTT
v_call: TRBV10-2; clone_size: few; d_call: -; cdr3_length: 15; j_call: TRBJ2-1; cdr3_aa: CASSEDDGGYNEQFF; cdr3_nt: TGCGCCAGCAGTGAGGATGACGGGGGTTACAATGAGCAGTTCTTC
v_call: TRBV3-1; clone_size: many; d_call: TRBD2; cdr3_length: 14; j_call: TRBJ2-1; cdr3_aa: CASSHSGGTNEQFF; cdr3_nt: TGTGCCAGCAGCCATTCCGGGGGGACCAATGAGCAGTTCTTC
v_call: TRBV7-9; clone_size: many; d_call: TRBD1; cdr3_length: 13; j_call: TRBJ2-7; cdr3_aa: CASSLATGGEQYF; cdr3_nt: TGTGCCAGCAGCTTAGCGACAGGGGGCGAGCAGTACTTC
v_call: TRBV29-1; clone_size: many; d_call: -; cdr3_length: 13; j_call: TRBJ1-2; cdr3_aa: CSVETDFNYGYTF; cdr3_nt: TGCAGCGTTGAGACCGATTTTAACTATGGCTACACCTTC
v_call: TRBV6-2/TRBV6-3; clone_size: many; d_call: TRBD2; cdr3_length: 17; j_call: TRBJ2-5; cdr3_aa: CASSSHQVAGGRETQYF; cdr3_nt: TGTGCCAGCAGTTCCCACCAAGTGGCGGGGGGACGAGAGACCCAGTACTTC
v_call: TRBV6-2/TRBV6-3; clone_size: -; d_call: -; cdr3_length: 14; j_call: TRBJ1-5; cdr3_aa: CASSYGVRGQPQHF; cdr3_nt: TGTGCCAGCAGTTATGGGGTTCGCGGTCAGCCCCAGCATTTT
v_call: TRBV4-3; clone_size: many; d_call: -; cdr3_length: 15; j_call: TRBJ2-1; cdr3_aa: CASSQDFGLGNEQFF; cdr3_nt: TGCGCCAGCAGCCAAGATTTTGGGCTAGGCAATGAGCAGTTCTTC
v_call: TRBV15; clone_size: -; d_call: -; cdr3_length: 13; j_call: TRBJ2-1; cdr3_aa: CATSDQSYNEQFF; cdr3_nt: TGTGCCACCAGTGACCAGTCCTACAATGAGCAGTTCTTC
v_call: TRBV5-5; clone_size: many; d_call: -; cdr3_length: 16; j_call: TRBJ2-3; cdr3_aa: CASSAGHLLSTDTQYF; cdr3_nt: TGTGCCAGCAGCGCGGGACATCTCCTTAGCACAGATACGCAGTATTTT
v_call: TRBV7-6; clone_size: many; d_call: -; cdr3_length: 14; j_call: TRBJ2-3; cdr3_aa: CASSLTGALDTQYF; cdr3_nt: TGTGCCAGCAGCTTGACGGGGGCGCTGGATACGCAGTATTTT
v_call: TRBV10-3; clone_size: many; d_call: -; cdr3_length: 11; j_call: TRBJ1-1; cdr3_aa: CAIRLGVEAFF; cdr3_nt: TGTGCCATCAGGCTGGGAGTTGAAGCTTTCTTT
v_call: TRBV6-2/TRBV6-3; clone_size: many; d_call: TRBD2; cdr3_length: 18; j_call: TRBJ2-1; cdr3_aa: CASSYSLLAGGIYNEQFF; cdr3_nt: TGTGCCAGCAGTTACTCCCTCCTAGCGGGGGGAATTTACAATGAGCAGTTCTTC
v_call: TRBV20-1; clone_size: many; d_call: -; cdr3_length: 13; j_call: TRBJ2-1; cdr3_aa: CSARDRVTGEQFF; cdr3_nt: TGCAGTGCTAGGGACAGAGTCACCGGGGAGCAGTTCTTC
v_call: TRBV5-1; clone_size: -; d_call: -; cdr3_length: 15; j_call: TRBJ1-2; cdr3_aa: CASSLEVPGDDGYTF; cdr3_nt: TGCGCCAGCAGCTTGGAGGTCCCGGGGGACGATGGCTACACCTTC
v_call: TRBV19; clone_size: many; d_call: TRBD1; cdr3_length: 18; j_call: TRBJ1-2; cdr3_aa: CASNTRTGRDGIDYGYTF; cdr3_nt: TGTGCCAGTAATACCCGGACAGGACGAGATGGTATCGACTATGGCTACACCTTC